This record concerns one TCR beta chain sequence. Its cognate antigen is unknown. Method: immunoSEQ multiplex PCR; TCRdb's copy keeps in-frame clones and lacks some. The profile shows over 50,000 clones, 70% to 85% of them singletons. This sample was included in a study of T cell clones after liver transplantation. On the study more broadly: Immunosuppression withdrawal was tried within 2 years after liver transplantation in this trial. Three of eight recipients were HCV-positive; others had non-autoimmune, non-viral indications. At least one year of complete immunosuppression withdrawal without enzymes over twice normal defined tolerance. Study-wide points: Circulating graft-donor-reactive CD4 TCRbeta sequences fell significantly post-transplant in most of the 8 subjects.

The source was CD4+ T cells from blood, collected before liver transplant. The sequence was obtained from a human donor who received a liver transplant.

The DNA of the CDR3 is TGTGCCAGCAGCCAGGGAAGGGACAGGGGAGCGGAAAAACTGTTTTTT. It yields the protein CASSQGRDRGAEKLFF. The rearrangement uses TRBV4-2 and TRBJ1-4, with TRBD1 identical over 10 bases. Germline trimming cut 3 bases from V and 8 bases from J; bases unmatched to any gene: 9. The CDR3 sequence is 16 residues long. Germline V lookup: CDR1 LGHNA, CDR2 YNFKEQ.